The clone carrying this T cell receptor beta chain was picked up one time. The data are from a study of blood T cell repertoires in COVID-19. At the level of the study: The analysed material was cDNA or gDNA that came from T cells, B-cell-depleted T cells, or PBMCs.

Per the original data handling: How many nucleated cells were present was estimated from reference gene primer amplification. Using immunoSEQ multiplex PCR, the repertoire was profiled, and TCRdb retains in-frame clones only, with some absent. Clone size and the V and J calls come from that table; the DNA yielded D and trimming. The sample carries about 220,000 clones, around 80% recorded once. This CDR3 has 15 amino acids. Deletions cut 4 bases from V and 4 bases from J, with 16 bases between. Germline V gives CDR1 LGHDT, CDR2 YNNKEL (reference sequence). The chain recombines TRBV3-1 (or the pseudogene TRBV3-2) with TRBJ1-2; no firm D call. Sequencing was performed on peripheral blood. This sequence originates from a man between 45 and 60 years old with active or convalescent COVID-19. The DNA of the CDR3 is TGTGCCAGCAGCCCCCTAGGCGGAGCCTCCTATGGCTACACCTTC. Protein: CASSPLGGASYGYTF.